This paragraph covers one T cell receptor beta chain sequence. This record belongs to a study of T-cell reconstitution after alpha-beta-depleted transplantation in children. Unique molecular identifiers were used to barcode this TCRbeta library. TCRdb reprocessed the PCR reads with MiXCR, giving one entry per CDR3 protein. The sample contains roughly 500,000 distinct CDR3 sequences, about 12% of which appear only once. Germline V gene data show CDR1 as SGDLS and CDR2 as YYNGEE. Trimming stripped 7 bases from V and 5 bases from J, with 21 bases between. This CDR3 has 15 amino acids. This receptor was obtained from a human donor who donated a stem cell graft to a child with combined immunodeficiency. V is TRBV9 and J is TRBJ2-5, with D possibly matching TRBD2 (5 bases). Material: PBMCs from the stem cell graft donor, obtained from the stem cell graft. CDR3 nucleotides: TGTGCCAGCGCCCCCCCGGGGTCCCTTTGGGAGACCCAGTACTTC. Its protein is CASAPPGSLWETQYF.